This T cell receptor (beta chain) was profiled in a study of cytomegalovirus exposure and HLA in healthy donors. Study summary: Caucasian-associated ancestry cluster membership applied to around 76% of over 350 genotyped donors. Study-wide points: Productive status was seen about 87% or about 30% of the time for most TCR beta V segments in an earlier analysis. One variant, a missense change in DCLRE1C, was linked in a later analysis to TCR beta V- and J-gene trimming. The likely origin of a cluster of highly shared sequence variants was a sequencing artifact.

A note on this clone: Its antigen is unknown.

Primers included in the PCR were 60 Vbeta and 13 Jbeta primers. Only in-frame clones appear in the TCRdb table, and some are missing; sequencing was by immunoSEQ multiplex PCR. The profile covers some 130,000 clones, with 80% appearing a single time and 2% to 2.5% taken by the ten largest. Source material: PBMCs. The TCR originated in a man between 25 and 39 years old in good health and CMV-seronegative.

CDR3 bases: TGTGCCAGCAGCCTCGACTGGGGGCGGCCCTACGAGCAGTACTTC. Encoded protein: CASSLDWGRPYEQYF. V gene TRBV9 combines with J gene TRBJ2-7, with a possible D match to TRBD1 (6 bases). The CDR3 is 15 residues long. V gave up 4 bases and J gave up 2 bases, with 16 bases separating them. Germline V gene data show CDR1 as SGDLS and CDR2 as YYNGEE. The full variable domain, in which reference TRBV9 and TRBJ2-7 provide the parts outside the CDR3, is DSGVTQTPKHLITATGQRVTLRCSPRSGDLSVYWYQQSLDQGLQFLIQYYNGEERAKGNILERFSAQQFPDLHSELNLSSLELGDSALYFCASSLDWGRPYEQYFGPGTRLTVT.